These 24 T cell receptor beta chains were all obtained from the same sample, sequenced in a study of beta chain features in type 1 diabetes. Every isolated RNA sample was fully reverse transcribed, so sequencing captured expressed TCRB transcripts. The assay was immunoSEQ multiplex PCR, and TCRdb's table has in-frame clones only and misses some. The sample carries about 900,000 clones, roughly 15% recorded once. The sample taken for sequencing was naive CD4+ T cells from blood. The receptor source for this set is a woman between 18 and 30 years old in good health.

This clone was counted between two and nine times. Its ends do not fully match the called genes, so a read error is possible. The chain is built from TRBV7-2 and TRBJ2-2; 8 bases map to TRBD2. The CDR3 has 16 amino acids. Germline V lookup: CDR1 SGHTA, CDR2 FQGNSA. The CDR3 reads CASCLRGAGAWGELFF. DNA of the CDR3: TGTGCCAGCTGCTTGAGGGGAGCGGGAGCATGGGGGGAGCTGTTTTTT. Combining the CDR3 with reference TRBV7-2 and TRBJ2-2 gives the whole variable domain GAGVSQSPSNKVTEKGKDVELRCDPISGHTALYWYRQSLGQGLEFLIYFQGNSAPDKSGLPSDRFSAERTGGSVSTLTIQRTQQEDSAVYLCASCLRGAGAWGELFFGEGSRLTVL.

The chain has TRBV13 and TRBJ1-2, with D perhaps TRBD1 (6 bases). The CDR3 totals 15 residues. With 4 bases removed from V and 2 bases from J, the gap between germline ends came to 14 bases. Germline loops: CDR1 PRHDT, CDR2 FYEKMQ (reference sequence). Written as DNA, the CDR3 is TGTGCCAGCAGCTACGGACAGCTACTGAACTATGGCTACACCTTC. Its protein is CASSYGQLLNYGYTF.

This clone occurred a few times. The V and J genes are TRBV28 and TRBJ2-7; no reliable D call. The CDR3 sequence is 15 residues long. V was pared by 6 bases and J by 5 bases, with 20 bases between. CDR1 is MDHEN and CDR2 is SYDVKM in the germline V gene. This chain's CDR3 is CASSQGRIGRDEQYF. The CDR3 DNA follows: TGTGCCAGCAGCCAAGGTCGTATCGGCCGGGACGAGCAGTACTTC.

This clone appeared a few times. In nucleotides, the CDR3 is TGCAGCGCCCGATGGTACACCGGGGAGCTGTTTTTT. Protein sequence: CSARWYTGELFF. The chain recombines TRBV29-1 with TRBJ2-2, with unresolved D. V lost 7 bases and J lost 3, with 9 bases in between. This CDR3 comprises 12 residues. Germline lookup yields CDR1 SQVTM and CDR2 ANQGSEA.

The table lists this clone with a few counts. V is TRBV7-9 and J is TRBJ2-1; 13 positions match TRBD2. CDR3 length equals 15 residues. Germline V CDR1 and CDR2: SEHNR, FQNEAQ (reference sequence). Trimming removed 6 bases from V and 9 bases from J; junction bases left unmatched: 8. The chain's CDR3 is CASRKTSGGHAEQFF. The CDR3 nucleotides are TGTGCCAGCAGAAAGACTAGCGGGGGGCATGCTGAGCAGTTCTTC.

V gene TRBV21-1 combines with J gene TRBJ2-2. TRBV21-1 is noted as a pseudogene. CDR3 length: 16 amino acids. The CDR3 region is CASSKESGSNTGELFF. CDR3 bases: TGTGCCAGCAGCAAAGAGTCCGGATCGAACACCGGGGAGCTGTTTTTT.

This clone was seen only a few times. The chain employs TRBV7-9 and TRBJ1-5, with TRBD1 identical over 9 bases. The junction had 7 bases not matched to a gene; V was cut back by 3 bases and J by 4 bases. The CDR3 contains 16 residues. CDR1 is SEHNR and CDR2 is FQNEAQ in the germline V gene (reference sequence). CDR3 sequence: CASSFQGDRVNQPQHF. The CDR3 nucleotides read TGTGCCAGCAGCTTCCAAGGGGACAGGGTAAATCAGCCCCAGCATTTT.

V is TRBV7-8 and J is TRBJ2-2; no clear D. V gave up 6 bases and J gave up 6 bases, with 8 bases separating them. Germline V gene lookup returns CDR1 SGHVS and CDR2 FQNEAQ. This CDR3 region has 12 residues. The CDR3 loop is CASRNPAGELFF. The CDR3 bases are TGTGCCAGCAGAAATCCGGCCGGGGAGCTGTTTTTT. The full variable domain, rest sourced from reference TRBV7-8 and TRBJ2-2, is GAGVSQSPRYKVAKRGQDVALRCDPISGHVSLFWYQQALGQGPEFLTYFQNEAQLDKSGLPSDRFFAERPEGSVSTLKIQRTQQEDSAVYLCASRNPAGELFFGEGSRLTVL.

As concerns this clone: A much more abundant neighbour one base away suggests this may be a read error. The chain recombines TRBV7-9 with TRBJ2-1, with D unresolved. V lost 2 bases and J 5 bases, leaving 1 base between the germline ends. The germline CDR1 and CDR2 sequences are SEHNR and FQNEAQ (reference sequence). The CDR3 runs 11 residues. The CDR3 region has the DNA TGTGCCAGCAGCTTACACAATGAGCAGTTCTTC. Translated: CASSLHNEQFF.

In its sample, this clone was seen a few times. Other DNA sequences in this sample translate to the same CDR3. CDR3 nucleotides: TGTGCCAGCTCACCTAGCGGATACACAGATACGCAGTATTTT. Protein: CASSPSGYTDTQYF. This chain joins TRBV18 and TRBJ2-3, with D possibly TRBD2 on 6 matching bases. V was shortened by 3 bases and J by 2 bases, with 9 bases between the two germline ends. CDR1 is KGHSH and CDR2 is LQKENI in the germline V gene. CDR3 length: 14 residues.

The CDR3 loop reads CASCCLAGDTGELFF. The CDR3 nucleotides read TGTGCCAGCTGTTGTCTAGCGGGAGACACCGGGGAGCTGTTTTTT. The chain is built from TRBV5-5 and TRBJ2-2; 10 bases line up with TRBD2. Germline assignment: CDR1 SGHKS and CDR2 YYEKEE (reference sequence). The CDR3 covers 15 residues. V shed 7 bases and J 3 bases; nucleotides not matched to a gene: 6.

In its sample, this clone was seen a few times. The chain uses TRBV5-1 and TRBJ2-3; 11 nucleotides align to TRBD2. This CDR3 spans 15 amino acids. V dropped 5 bases and J dropped 6; count of bases not matched to a gene: 8. Germline-derived CDR1 and CDR2 are SGHRS and YFSETQ. The CDR3: CASSLTSGSWDTQYF. CDR3 in DNA: TGCGCCAGCAGTCTTACTAGCGGGAGTTGGGATACGCAGTATTTT.

This clone was recorded a few times. Other nucleotide sequences from this sample produce the same CDR3. The chain recombines TRBV7-9 with TRBJ2-3; D gene uncertain. V was pared by 3 bases and J by 4 bases, with 2 bases between. The CDR3 is 11 amino acids. CDR1 SEHNR and CDR2 FQNEAQ come from the germline V gene (reference sequence). CDR3 coding DNA: TGTGCCAGCAGCTTCGCAGATACGCAGTATTTT. Protein: CASSFADTQYF.

The rearrangement uses TRBV19 and TRBJ2-3; D is tentatively TRBD1 or TRBD2 (6 bases each). Trimming left V 3 bases short and J 2 bases short, with 18 bases between. This CDR3 has 17 residues. Germline CDR1 reads LNHDA; CDR2 reads SQIVND (reference sequence). In DNA form, the CDR3 reads TGTGCCAGTAGTATGGAGGGGGGCCTCCCACCCACAGATACGCAGTATTTT. Its protein is CASSMEGGLPPTDTQYF.

The J gene is TRBJ2-5, the V gene TRBV28; D gene unclear. This CDR3 has 13 amino acids. The V gene's germline CDR1 is MDHEN and CDR2 SYDVKM. The V end lost 2 bases, the J end lost 5 bases, and 9 bases lay between the germline ends. This CDR3 reads CASSLMGSETQYF. DNA of the CDR3: TGTGCCAGCAGTTTAATGGGGTCGGAGACCCAGTACTTC.

The chain joins TRBV25-1 to TRBJ1-1; D unresolved. CDR3 size: 12 residues. Per germline, CDR1 MGHDK and CDR2 SYGVNS. Deletions cut 2 bases from V and 6 bases from J, with 7 bases between. The CDR3 sequence: CASSESWAEAFF. For the CDR3, the DNA is TGTGCCAGCAGTGAAAGTTGGGCTGAAGCTTTCTTT.

This clone has just a few counts. Other DNA sequences within the sample encode an identical CDR3. This chain joins TRBV28 and TRBJ2-6; D ambiguous. The CDR3 sequence is 15 residues long. Germline CDR1 and CDR2: MDHEN and SYDVKM. The ends were cut back, 3 bases at V and 1 base at J, with 7 bases in the middle. In DNA, the CDR3 is TGTGCCAGCAGTTTTTGGGCGTCTGGGGCCAACGTCCTGACTTTC. This codes for CASSFWASGANVLTF. The complete variable domain, with remaining parts taken from reference TRBV28 and TRBJ2-6, reads DVKVTQSSRYLVKRTGEKVFLECVQDMDHENMFWYRQDPGLGLRLIYFSYDVKMKEKGDIPEGYSVSREKKERFSLILESASTNQTSMYLCASSFWASGANVLTFGAGSRLTVL.

The V and J genes are TRBV2 and TRBJ2-7; 9 nucleotides line up with TRBD2. From germline, CDR1 is SNHLY and CDR2 FYNNEI. The CDR3 has 14 amino acids. V lost 8 bases and J lost 7; bases outside the gene matches: 12. CDR3 DNA: TGTGCCAGCGGCGGGGGGGCTACCCCGTGGGAGCAGTACTTC. Translation: CASGGGATPWEQYF.

In its sample, this clone was seen once. The chain employs TRBV10-3 and TRBJ2-1, with D unclear. This CDR3 spans 17 amino acids. The germline gives CDR1 ENHRY, CDR2 SYGVKD. The V end lost 2 bases, the J end lost 0 bases, and 14 bases lay between the germline ends. CDR3 DNA sequence: TGTGCCATCAGTGAGCCGGAACGCACGCGCTCCTACAATGAGCAGTTCTTC. It encodes CAISEPERTRSYNEQFF.

This rearrangement joins TRBV7-8 to TRBJ2-6; 8 bases map to TRBD1. Trimming took 5 bases from V and 2 from J; bases not matched to a gene: 8. From germline, CDR1 is SGHVS and CDR2 FQNEAQ. The CDR3 extends over 17 amino acids. The CDR3 spells CASSRDRLQPGANVLTF. The CDR3 region has the DNA TGTGCCAGCAGCCGGGACAGGCTCCAACCTGGGGCCAACGTCCTGACTTTC. Based on the CDR3 plus reference TRBV7-8 and TRBJ2-6, the full variable domain is GAGVSQSPRYKVAKRGQDVALRCDPISGHVSLFWYQQALGQGPEFLTYFQNEAQLDKSGLPSDRFFAERPEGSVSTLKIQRTQQEDSAVYLCASSRDRLQPGANVLTFGAGSRLTVL.

The chain links TRBV7-2 to TRBJ2-3; tentative D call: TRBD2 (6 bases). Germline V gene sequence: CDR1 SGHTA, CDR2 FQGNSA. The length of the CDR3 is 14 residues. V was shortened by 5 bases and J by 0 bases, with 9 bases between the two germline ends. CDR3 amino acids: CASSQSGSTDTQYF. CDR3 in DNA: TGTGCCAGCAGCCAGAGCGGGAGCACAGATACGCAGTATTTT.

V usage is TRBV5-6 and J usage is TRBJ1-4; TRBD1 might be the D (6 bases). The germline V gene has CDR1 SGHDT and CDR2 YYEEEE. Trimming shortened V by 4 bases and J by 7 bases, and 8 bases separated the two germline ends. The CDR3 spans 12 residues. The CDR3 here is CASSRGTEKLFF. As DNA, the CDR3 is TGTGCCAGCAGCAGGGGGACTGAAAAACTGTTTTTT.

In the case of this clone: The sample holds other DNA sequences that translate to the same CDR3. The chain has TRBV5-1 and TRBJ1-2, with 7 bases fitting TRBD1. After removal of 0 bases from V and 2 bases from J, the junction contained 1 base not matched to a gene. Looked up from germline, CDR1 is SGHRS and CDR2 is YFSETQ. CDR3 length: 14 residues. The CDR3 loop reads CASSLGDRNYGYTF. The CDR3 DNA follows: TGCGCCAGCAGCTTGGGGGACAGAAACTATGGCTACACCTTC.

This clone showed up just once. This rearrangement joins TRBV4-3 to TRBJ2-7; 8 bases are shared with TRBD2. V lost 0 bases, J lost 3 bases, and 7 bases stayed unmatched. CDR3 length equals 16 residues. The germline gives CDR1 LGHNA, CDR2 YSLEER. CDR3 loop: CASSQDRGGGRYEQYF. DNA for the CDR3: TGCGCCAGCAGCCAAGATCGGGGGGGAGGACGCTACGAGCAGTACTTC.